The next 7 T cell receptor beta chains were all read from a single sample in a study of T cell responses to AZD1222 COVID-19 vaccine. Profiling relied on immunoSEQ multiplex PCR, and the TCRdb table lists in-frame clones only, not all of them. The table shows 150,000 or so clones, with about 91% occurring only once. The sequencing here drew on peripheral blood, taken on day 0 of MenACWY control vaccination. These receptors originate from an adult in good health.

To note about this clone: This same CDR3 is encoded by further DNA sequences in the sample. The chain carries TRBV9 and TRBJ2-2, with D unresolved. Germline V gene lookup returns CDR1 SGDLS and CDR2 YYNGEE. The ends were cut back, 0 bases at V and 1 base at J, with 4 bases in the middle. The CDR3 has 14 residues. This chain's CDR3 is CASSVALNTGELFF. DNA of the CDR3: TGTGCCAGCAGCGTAGCGTTGAACACCGGGGAGCTGTTTTTT.

This clone was detected once. This chain links TRBV27 with TRBJ1-2, with D tentatively TRBD1 (5 bases). The CDR3 consists of 14 residues. CDR1 is MNHEY, CDR2 SMNVEV, per germline (reference sequence). Trimming removed 8 bases from V and 6 bases from J, with 19 bases in between. The CDR3 DNA reads TGTGCCAGCGCTACCCGGGGGAGGGTCCATGGCTACACCTTC. This translates into CASATRGRVHGYTF.

This chain connects TRBV7-9 to TRBJ2-6, with no clear D. The CDR3 contains 15 residues. Trimming took off 7 bases at V and 0 bases at J, with 10 bases between the two ends. Germline CDR1 and CDR2: SEHNR and FQNEAQ (reference sequence). The CDR3 coding sequence is TGTGCCAGCACCGGAATGTACTCTGGGGCCAACGTCCTGACTTTC. It translates to CASTGMYSGANVLTF.

The chain joins TRBV4-2 to TRBJ1-5; D remains unclear. Trimming cost V 0 bases and J 4 bases, with 1 base left between them. The CDR3 is 12 residues long. Per the germline V gene, CDR1 is LGHNA and CDR2 is YNFKEQ. The CDR3 nucleotides are TGTGCCAGCAGCCAAGATAATCAGCCCCAGCATTTT. Its protein is CASSQDNQPQHF.

The genes are TRBV4-1 and TRBJ2-7; no definite D call. Germline CDR1 reads MGHRA; CDR2 reads YSYEKL. The CDR3 totals 14 residues. Trimming took 6 bases from V and 0 from J, leaving 12 bases between them. CDR3 DNA sequence: TGCGCCAGCAGTTCCCTACGGAACTCCTACGAGCAGTACTTC. Its protein product is CASSSLRNSYEQYF.

The chain joins TRBV28 to TRBJ1-1, with TRBD1 as a possible D gene (5 bases). Germline-derived CDR1 and CDR2 are MDHEN and SYDVKM. V lost 6 bases and J lost 5, with 22 bases in between. The CDR3 extends over 16 amino acids. This CDR3 is CASRPTSPGGKTEAFF. The CDR3, as DNA: TGTGCCAGCAGGCCCACCTCCCCGGGGGGGAAGACTGAAGCTTTCTTT. Together with reference TRBV28 and TRBJ1-1, the CDR3 gives the full variable domain: DVKVTQSSRYLVKRTGEKVFLECVQDMDHENMFWYRQDPGLGLRLIYFSYDVKMKEKGDIPEGYSVSREKKERFSLILESASTNQTSMYLCASRPTSPGGKTEAFFGQGTRLTVV.

CDR3 region: CASSQVQGAGGNEQYF. The CDR3 nucleotides are TGCGCCAGCAGCCAAGTACAAGGGGCAGGGGGCAACGAGCAGTACTTC. V and J are TRBV4-3 and TRBJ2-7, with 8 bases matching TRBD1. CDR1 is LGHNA, CDR2 YSLEER, per germline. Trimming at V came to 1 base and at J to 5 bases, leaving 10 bases not matched to a gene. CDR3 length: 16 residues.